A single sample is the source of the 2 T cell receptor beta chains below, sequenced in a study of vaccination effects on CD4 cells after COVID-19 (dated by TCRdb to the early 2020s). Their antigens are not known. After approximately 11 days of culture, CD4+ T cells were isolated with the EasySep CD4+ T cell isolation kit. Library construction relied on the immunoSEQ multiplex PCR assay. TCRdb limited this immuneACCESS table to in-frame rearrangements with V and J called. A share of clones is missing; checked studies link under half to unresolved V genes, and the rest is unexplained. This sample gives some 28,000 clones in total; 60% to 80% of them show up just once. The biggest ten clones account for about 9.8% of the sample. The sample was CD4+ T cells from PBMCs cultured without peptide, taken before COVID-19 vaccination. The source is a human donor who received a COVID-19 vaccine.

This clone turned up a few times. The genes are TRBV9 and TRBJ1-3; D unclear. The CDR3 covers 13 residues. V dropped 0 bases and J dropped 4 bases, with 5 bases sitting between them. Germline loops: CDR1 SGDLS, CDR2 YYNGEE. CDR3 sequence: CASSVDNGNTIYF. The DNA of the CDR3 is TGTGCCAGCAGCGTAGACAACGGAAACACCATATATTTT.

This chain links TRBV30 with TRBJ1-2; 7 bases line up with TRBD1. The CDR3 length is 14 residues. Trimming cost V 5 bases and J 4 bases; bases outside gene matches: 10. Germline V gene lookup returns CDR1 GTSNPN and CDR2 SVGIG (reference sequence). The CDR3 DNA reads as TGTGCCTGGGGCACAGGGGCCCCATCCTATGGCTACACCTTC. This sequence encodes CAWGTGAPSYGYTF.